One sample yielded the 22 T cell receptor beta chains listed below, sequenced in a study of cytomegalovirus exposure and HLA in healthy donors. The PCR employed 60 Vbeta primers together with 13 Jbeta primers. Profiled with immunoSEQ multiplex PCR; TCRdb holds only in-frame clones, not every one. The table shows roughly 150,000 clones, with about three quarters occurring only once. The sample was PBMCs. The receptors here all came from a man aged 18-30 years in good health and CMV-seronegative.

V gene TRBV28 combines with J gene TRBJ1-2, with 11 positions matching TRBD1. The germline CDR1 and CDR2 sequences are MDHEN and SYDVKM. This CDR3 region has 18 residues. J gave up 1 base and V 8 bases, and 15 bases lay outside the gene matches. CDR3 DNA sequence: TGTGCCAGCTATGGCCCTGGGACAGGGGGAGACAATAACTATGGCTACACCTTC. Its translation is CASYGPGTGGDNNYGYTF.

The CDR3 spells CASSPLVGLEPQHF. CDR3 nucleotide sequence: TGTGCCAGCAGCCCGCTCGTGGGCCTGGAGCCCCAGCATTTT. The chain is built from TRBV28 and TRBJ1-5; D gene ambiguous. The CDR3 contains 14 residues. The ends were cut back, 6 bases at V and 8 bases at J, with 17 bases in the middle. Per germline, CDR1 MDHEN and CDR2 SYDVKM. Supplemented by reference TRBV28 and TRBJ1-5, the full variable domain reads DVKVTQSSRYLVKRTGEKVFLECVQDMDHENMFWYRQDPGLGLRLIYFSYDVKMKEKGDIPEGYSVSREKKERFSLILESASTNQTSMYLCASSPLVGLEPQHFGDGTRLSIL.

The chain carries TRBV7-6 and TRBJ2-7, with 7 bases lining up with TRBD2. V was clipped by 1 base and J by 6 bases; unmatched bases: 9. This CDR3 region has 15 residues. The germline V gene has CDR1 SGHVS and CDR2 FNYEAQ. The CDR3 spells CASSLGGGSSVEQYF. CDR3 DNA sequence: TGTGCCAGCAGCTTAGGCGGCGGGAGCTCGGTCGAGCAGTACTTC.

V gene TRBV6-1 combines with J gene TRBJ2-3; 10 nucleotides align to TRBD2. CDR3 size: 18 residues. V was clipped by 4 bases and J by 0 bases; unmatched bases: 10. From germline, CDR1 is MNHNS and CDR2 SASEGT. CDR3 sequence: CASSATRLAGVSTDTQYF. The CDR3 nucleotides are TGTGCCAGCAGTGCGACGAGGCTAGCGGGAGTGAGCACAGATACGCAGTATTTT.

V and J are TRBV10-3 and TRBJ1-6; 7 bases fit TRBD1. The CDR3 sequence is 14 residues long. Germline V gene data show CDR1 as ENHRY and CDR2 as SYGVKD. J lost 7 bases, V lost 10 bases, and 10 bases had no gene match. The CDR3 reads CATNVGQSNSPLHF. The CDR3 DNA reads TGTGCCACTAACGTGGGACAGAGCAATTCACCCCTCCACTTT.

The gene calls are TRBV19 and TRBJ1-2; 9 bases map to TRBD1. The CDR3 sequence is 13 residues long. Germline-derived CDR1 and CDR2 are LNHDA and SQIVND (reference sequence). With 10 bases clipped from V and 3 bases from J, the junction kept 6 bases outside the gene matches. CDR3 DNA: TGTGCCACCCGGACAGGGGTGGACTATGGCTACACCTTC. Its protein product is CATRTGVDYGYTF.

This sequence joins TRBV5-1 and TRBJ2-5; 11 bases align to TRBD1. Germline V gene data show CDR1 as SGHRS and CDR2 as YFSETQ. The CDR3 covers 16 residues. The V and J ends lost 0 bases and 4 bases, in that order; junction bases with no gene match: 5. The CDR3: CASSLADRGLGETQYF. CDR3 bases: TGCGCCAGCAGCTTGGCGGACAGGGGGCTCGGAGAGACCCAGTACTTC.

J is TRBJ2-7 and V is TRBV9; 8 nucleotides line up with TRBD2. J was trimmed by 0 bases and V by 0 bases; bases with no gene match: 2. This CDR3 region has 15 residues. The germline V gene has CDR1 SGDLS and CDR2 YYNGEE. The CDR3 region has the DNA TGTGCCAGCAGCGTAGGTAGCGGGGACTCCTACGAGCAGTACTTC. Translated: CASSVGSGDSYEQYF.

The J gene is TRBJ1-5, the V gene TRBV4-1; the D is unclear. From germline, CDR1 is MGHRA and CDR2 YSYEKL. Trimming removed 4 bases at V and 2 bases at J, with 12 bases between. The CDR3 covers 15 residues. The CDR3 loop reads CASSLEGGGNQPQHF. As DNA, the CDR3 is TGCGCCAGCAGCCTTGAAGGAGGAGGCAATCAGCCCCAGCATTTT.

The table lists this clone with a few counts. V usage is TRBV4-3 and J usage is TRBJ2-7; D is possibly TRBD1 (5 bases). Trimming shortened V by 4 bases and J by 7 bases, and 14 bases separated the two germline ends. Germline V CDR1 and CDR2: LGHNA, YSLEER. CDR3 size: 13 residues. The CDR3, as DNA: TGCGCCAGCAGCCGACAGTCGGGCGAGGAGCAGTACTTC. Its translation: CASSRQSGEEQYF.

This clone has only a few counts. This chain joins TRBV7-2 and TRBJ2-4, with 9 bases fitting TRBD1. This CDR3 is 16 amino acids long. Germline CDR1 is SGHTA and CDR2 is FQGNSA. Trimming took 1 base from V and 6 from J; bases not matched to a gene: 7. The CDR3 nucleotides are TGTGCCAGCAGCTTAGGAAACAGGGGGCTGGTAAACATTCAGTACTTC. Encoded protein: CASSLGNRGLVNIQYF.

This clone appeared a few times. J is TRBJ2-7 and V is TRBV7-9, with 7 bases matching TRBD1. CDR1 and CDR2 from the germline V gene are SEHNR and FQNEAQ (reference sequence). J was trimmed by 2 bases and V by 3 bases; bases with no gene match: 13. This CDR3 has 17 residues. CDR3 coding DNA: TGTGCCAGCAGCTTCACCCCCGGGACAGACTTCCCCTACGAGCAGTACTTC. It encodes CASSFTPGTDFPYEQYF.

V and J are TRBV10-2 and TRBJ2-1; 11 nucleotides line up with TRBD2. The CDR3 is 15 amino acids. Trimming removed 2 bases from V and 8 bases from J; junction bases left unmatched: 5. In germline, CDR1 is WSHSY, CDR2 SAAADI. In nucleotides, the CDR3 is TGCGCCAGCAGTGAGACTAGCGGGAGAGGCTATGAGCAGTTCTTC. Residues: CASSETSGRGYEQFF.

V usage is TRBV5-5 and J usage is TRBJ2-7, with a tentative D call TRBD1 (5 bases). From germline, CDR1 is SGHKS and CDR2 YYEKEE (reference sequence). Trimming took off 0 bases at V and 6 bases at J, with 19 bases between the two ends. The CDR3 has 16 residues. The CDR3: CASSLDGAPHWREQYF. CDR3 in DNA: TGTGCCAGCAGCTTGGATGGGGCCCCGCATTGGCGCGAGCAGTACTTC.

The chain combines TRBV7-6 with TRBJ1-6, with 7 positions matching TRBD1. In germline, CDR1 is SGHVS, CDR2 FNYEAQ. The CDR3 is 15 amino acids. J lost 4 bases, V lost 5 bases, and 5 bases had no gene match. The CDR3 region is CASSPRQGYNSPLHF. The CDR3 region has the DNA TGTGCCAGCAGCCCGAGACAGGGTTATAATTCACCCCTCCACTTT.

The rearrangement uses TRBV27 and TRBJ2-7; 7 bases are a match to TRBD2. This CDR3 has 14 residues. Germline assignment: CDR1 MNHEY and CDR2 SMNVEV (reference sequence). V lost 7 bases, J lost 2 bases, and 8 bases stayed unmatched. The CDR3 DNA sequence: TGTGCCAGCAAAAGGCTAGCGGTCGCCTACGAGCAGTACTTC. Translated: CASKRLAVAYEQYF.

The V gene is TRBV6-1, the J gene TRBJ1-2; a weak D match, TRBD1 (5 bases). The CDR3 sequence is 14 residues long. Per germline, CDR1 MNHNS and CDR2 SASEGT. Trimming took 6 bases from V and 7 from J, leaving 18 bases between them. CDR3 sequence reads: CASRLERFGGGYTF. Written as DNA, the CDR3 is TGTGCCAGCAGGCTAGAGAGGTTCGGGGGTGGCTACACCTTC.

The chain recombines TRBV5-6 with TRBJ1-5; D might be TRBD1 (5 bases). This CDR3 region has 15 residues. Trimming shortened V by 4 bases and J by 4 bases, and 15 bases separated the two germline ends. Germline V gives CDR1 SGHDT, CDR2 YYEEEE. This chain's CDR3 is CASSRWGDYNQPQHF. For the CDR3, the DNA is TGTGCCAGCAGCCGGTGGGGGGACTATAATCAGCCCCAGCATTTT. Together with reference TRBV5-6 and TRBJ1-5, the CDR3 gives the full variable domain: DAGVTQSPTHLIKTRGQQVTLRCSPKSGHDTVSWYQQALGQGPQFIFQYYEEEERQRGNFPDRFSGHQFPNYSSELNVNALLLGDSALYLCASSRWGDYNQPQHFGDGTRLSIL.

This rearrangement joins TRBV6-5 to TRBJ2-1, with 9 bases identical to TRBD2. The CDR3 contains 15 residues. V was clipped by 5 bases and J by 4 bases; unmatched bases: 6. In germline, CDR1 is MNHEY, CDR2 SVGAGI. The CDR3 sequence: CASSPTSGQYNEQFF. CDR3 nucleotides: TGTGCCAGCAGTCCCACTAGCGGGCAGTACAATGAGCAGTTCTTC.

With regard to this clone: The sample carries other DNA sequences with the same CDR3. The chain combines TRBV27 with TRBJ2-2; D unclear. The germline V gene has CDR1 MNHEY and CDR2 SMNVEV (reference sequence). V was clipped by 2 bases and J by 1 base, with 2 bases between them. This CDR3 has 13 residues. The CDR3 loop reads CASSLLNTGELFF. Written as DNA, the CDR3 is TGTGCCAGCAGTTTACTGAACACCGGGGAGCTGTTTTTT.

The V call is TRBV19, the J call TRBJ1-4; no definite D call. The germline gives CDR1 LNHDA, CDR2 SQIVND (reference sequence). Trimming took 4 bases from V and 3 from J, leaving 12 bases between them. The CDR3 loop spans 15 amino acids. The CDR3 DNA is TGTGCCAGTAGTAGGCGGGGAGGCCCTAATGAAAAACTGTTTTTT. Translating gives CASSRRGGPNEKLFF.

The chain has TRBV6-6 and TRBJ2-3; D remains ambiguous. V was trimmed by 4 bases and J by 2 bases, leaving 10 bases between them. The CDR3 sequence is 14 residues long. The germline gives CDR1 MNHNY, CDR2 SVGAGI (reference sequence). CDR3 sequence: CASSFVSYTDTQYF. CDR3 DNA: TGTGCCAGCAGTTTTGTCTCTTACACAGATACGCAGTATTTT.